This TCR beta chain was documented in a study of somatic mutations in cytotoxic T cells in rheumatoid arthritis. Study-level background: Sorted by flow to nearly 100% purity were some V beta antibody-stained T-cell populations, including V beta1+ cells sequenced for TCRB.

Generated by immunoSEQ multiplex PCR, the TCRdb table keeps only in-frame clones and is missing some. Altogether roughly 30,000 clones are present, 82% being singletons, with the ten largest covering 6.5% to 9%. Germline-derived CDR1 and CDR2 are SGHAT and FQNNGV. This CDR3 region has 17 residues. The V gene end was trimmed by 5 bases and the J gene end by 3 bases; junction bases not matched to a gene: 12. The chain joins TRBV11-2 to TRBJ2-4, with TRBD1 matching over 8 bases. The TCR comes from an adult with rheumatoid arthritis. Sequenced material: CD8+ T cells sorted from blood. DNA of the CDR3: TGTGCCAGCAGCCAGCCCAGGACAGGGCCGGGCAAAAACATTCAGTACTTC. It encodes CASSQPRTGPGKNIQYF.